Here is one T cell receptor beta chain with its context. In the authors' workflow: Amplification from reference gene primers served as the basis for estimated nucleated cell counts. Method: immunoSEQ multiplex PCR; TCRdb's copy keeps in-frame clones and lacks some. V and J calls and clone size are given by that table; D and trimming were obtained from the DNA. The sample holds some 99,000 clones, around 82% seen once. This specimen comes from a study of blood T cell repertoires in COVID-19. As for the study in general: The study drew acute and convalescent COVID-19 samples from the United States, Italy and Spain.

Material: peripheral blood. This clonotype was sampled from a human donor in a cohort sampled during active or convalescent COVID-19.

The CDR3 bases are TGTGCCAGTAGCCTGGTCGAGGCGAGCTCTGGAAACACCATATATTTT. Residues: CASSLVEASSGNTIYF. The chain has TRBV19 and TRBJ1-3; D remains ambiguous. Germline CDR1 reads LNHDA; CDR2 reads SQIVND (reference sequence). CDR3 length: 16 amino acids. The V and J ends lost 6 bases and 0 bases respectively, with 15 bases between them. Supplemented by reference TRBV19 and TRBJ1-3, the full variable domain reads DGGITQSPKYLFRKEGQNVTLSCEQNLNHDAMYWYRQDPGQGLRLIYYSQIVNDFQKGDIAEGYSVSREKKESFPLTVTSAQKNPTAFYLCASSLVEASSGNTIYFGEGSWLTVV.